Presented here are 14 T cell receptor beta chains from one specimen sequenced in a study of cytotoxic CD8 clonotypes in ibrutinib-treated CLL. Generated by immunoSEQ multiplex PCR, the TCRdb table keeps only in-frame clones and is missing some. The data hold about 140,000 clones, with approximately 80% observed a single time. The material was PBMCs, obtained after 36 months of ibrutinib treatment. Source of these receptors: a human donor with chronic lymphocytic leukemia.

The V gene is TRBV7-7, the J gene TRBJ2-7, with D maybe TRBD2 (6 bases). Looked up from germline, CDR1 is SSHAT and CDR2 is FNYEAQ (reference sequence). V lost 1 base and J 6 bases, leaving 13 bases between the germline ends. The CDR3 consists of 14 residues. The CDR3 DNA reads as TGTGCCAGCAGCTTAGGGGGGGAGAGCGCCGAGCAGTACTTC. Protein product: CASSLGGESAEQYF.

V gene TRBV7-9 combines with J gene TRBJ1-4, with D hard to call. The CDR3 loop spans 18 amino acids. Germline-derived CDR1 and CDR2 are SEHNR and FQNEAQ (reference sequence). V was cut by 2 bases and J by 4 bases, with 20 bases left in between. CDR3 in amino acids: CASSLNFGPETINEKLFF. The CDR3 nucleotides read TGTGCCAGCAGCTTAAATTTTGGGCCGGAGACCATTAATGAAAAACTGTTTTTT.

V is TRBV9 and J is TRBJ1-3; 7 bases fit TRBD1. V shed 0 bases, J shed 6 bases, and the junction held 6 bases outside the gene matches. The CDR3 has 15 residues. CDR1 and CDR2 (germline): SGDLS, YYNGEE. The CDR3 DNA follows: TGTGCCAGCAGCGTAGGAGGGGGCTCAGTAAACACCATATATTTT. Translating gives CASSVGGGSVNTIYF.

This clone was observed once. The CDR3 DNA reads TGTGCCAGCAGCTCGGAGGGTGTAACCGGGGAGCTGTTTTTT. Translation: CASSSEGVTGELFF. The chain has TRBV7-6 and TRBJ2-2; perhaps TRBD2 as D (6 bases). The CDR3 runs 14 residues. CDR1 is SGHVS and CDR2 is FNYEAQ in the germline V gene. The V gene lost 4 bases and the J gene lost 5 bases, with 11 bases spanning the gap.

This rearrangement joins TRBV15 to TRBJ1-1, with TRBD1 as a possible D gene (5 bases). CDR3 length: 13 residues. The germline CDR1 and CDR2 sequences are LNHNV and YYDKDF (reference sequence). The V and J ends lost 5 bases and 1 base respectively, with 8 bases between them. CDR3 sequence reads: CATSGGWNTEAFF. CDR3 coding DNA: TGTGCCACCAGCGGGGGGTGGAACACTGAAGCTTTCTTT.

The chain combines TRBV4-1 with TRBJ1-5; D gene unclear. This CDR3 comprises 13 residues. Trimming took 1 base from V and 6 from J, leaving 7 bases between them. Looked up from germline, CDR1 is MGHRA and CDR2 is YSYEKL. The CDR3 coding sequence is TGCGCCAGCAGCCAAGGGATCGGTCAGCCCCAGCATTTT. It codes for CASSQGIGQPQHF.

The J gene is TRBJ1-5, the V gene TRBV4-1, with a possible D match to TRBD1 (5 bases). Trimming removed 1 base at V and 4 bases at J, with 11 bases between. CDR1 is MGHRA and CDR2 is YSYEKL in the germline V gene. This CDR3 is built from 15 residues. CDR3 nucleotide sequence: TGCGCCAGCAGCCAAGCGGGGGGGATGAATCAGCCCCAGCATTTT. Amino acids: CASSQAGGMNQPQHF.

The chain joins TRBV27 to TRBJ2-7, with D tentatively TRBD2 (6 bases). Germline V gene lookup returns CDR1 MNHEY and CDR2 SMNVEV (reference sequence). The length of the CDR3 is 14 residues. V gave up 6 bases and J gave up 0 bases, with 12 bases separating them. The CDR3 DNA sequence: TGTGCCAGCAGGGGGACTGTGAGCTCCTACGAGCAGTACTTC. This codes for CASRGTVSSYEQYF.

CDR3 amino acids: CASSLSSSGANVLTF. In DNA, the CDR3 is TGTGCCAGCAGTTTATCTAGCTCTGGGGCCAACGTCCTGACTTTC. The chain recombines TRBV28 with TRBJ2-6; D is uncertain. V was pared by 1 base and J by 0 bases, with 4 bases between. The CDR3 has 15 amino acids. Germline assignment: CDR1 MDHEN and CDR2 SYDVKM.

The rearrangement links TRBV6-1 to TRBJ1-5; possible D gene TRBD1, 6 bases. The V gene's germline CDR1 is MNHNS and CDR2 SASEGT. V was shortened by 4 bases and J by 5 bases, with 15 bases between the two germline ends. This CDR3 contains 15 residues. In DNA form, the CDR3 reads TGTGCCAGCAGTGCTGTAGTACAGGGTGATCAGCCCCAGCATTTT. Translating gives CASSAVVQGDQPQHF.

CDR3 sequence reads: CASSRTSGRAAYEQYF. CDR3 DNA: TGTGCCAGCAGCCGGACTAGCGGGAGGGCCGCCTACGAGCAGTACTTC. This chain uses TRBV11-3 with TRBJ2-7; 15 bases align to TRBD2. The junction had 4 bases not matched to a gene; V was cut back by 5 bases and J by 2 bases. Germline CDR1 SGHNT, CDR2 YENEEA. This CDR3 has 16 amino acids.

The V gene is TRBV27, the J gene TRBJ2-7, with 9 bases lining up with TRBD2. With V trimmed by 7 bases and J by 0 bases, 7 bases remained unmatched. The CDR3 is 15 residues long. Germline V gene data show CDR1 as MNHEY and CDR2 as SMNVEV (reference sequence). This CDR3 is CASKERGVTSYEQYF. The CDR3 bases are TGTGCCAGCAAGGAGCGGGGGGTCACCTCCTACGAGCAGTACTTC.

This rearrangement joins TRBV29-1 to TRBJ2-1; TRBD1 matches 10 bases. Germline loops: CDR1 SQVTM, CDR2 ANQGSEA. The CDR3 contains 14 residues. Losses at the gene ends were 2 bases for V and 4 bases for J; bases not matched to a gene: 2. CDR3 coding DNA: TGCAGCGTTGAACCGGGACAGGGGTACAATGAGCAGTTCTTC. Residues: CSVEPGQGYNEQFF.

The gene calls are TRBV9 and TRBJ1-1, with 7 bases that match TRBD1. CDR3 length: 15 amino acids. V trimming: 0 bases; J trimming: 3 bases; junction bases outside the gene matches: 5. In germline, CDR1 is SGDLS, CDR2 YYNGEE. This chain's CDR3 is CASSVEPGGDTEAFF. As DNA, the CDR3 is TGTGCCAGCAGCGTAGAACCAGGGGGGGACACTGAAGCTTTCTTT.